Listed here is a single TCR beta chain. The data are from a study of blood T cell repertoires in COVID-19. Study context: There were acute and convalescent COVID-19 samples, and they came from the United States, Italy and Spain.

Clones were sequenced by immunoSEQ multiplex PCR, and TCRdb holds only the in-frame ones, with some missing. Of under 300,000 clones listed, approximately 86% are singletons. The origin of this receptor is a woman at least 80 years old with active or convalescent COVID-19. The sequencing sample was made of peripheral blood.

CDR3 sequence reads: CASSPTGVGETQYF. In DNA form, the CDR3 reads TGTGCCAGCAGCCCGACAGGGGTTGGGGAGACCCAGTACTTC. This chain connects TRBV7-6 to TRBJ2-5; TRBD1 matches 8 bases. This CDR3 region has 14 residues. Germline V gene sequence: CDR1 SGHVS, CDR2 FNYEAQ. Trimming removed 5 bases from V and 5 bases from J; junction bases left unmatched: 7.